The TCR beta chain described here comes from a study of T cell responses to AZD1222 COVID-19 vaccine. Study conclusions and caveats: Donors skewed white British and female; clonal diversity was possibly underestimated. Of spike-specific TCRs, nearly half reportedly target regions left unmutated in variants.

This clone was seen just once. Its antigen is unidentified. Deletions cut 3 bases from V and 0 bases from J, with 6 bases between. CDR3 length: 13 residues. The germline V gene has CDR1 SGHVS and CDR2 FNYEAQ. Data came from immunoSEQ multiplex PCR; TCRdb stores just in-frame clones and leaves some out. The top ten hold approximately 0.98% of the sample, which has 100,000 to 150,000 clones, approximately 90% seen once. The specimen comprised peripheral blood, sampled 28 days after the second AZD1222 dose. The genes are TRBV7-6 and TRBJ2-7; D remains ambiguous. The clonotype originates from an adult who received the AZD1222 COVID-19 vaccine. CDR3 sequence reads: CASSFRISYEQYF. The CDR3 DNA follows: TGTGCCAGCAGCTTTAGAATCTCCTACGAGCAGTACTTC.